Following are 27 T cell receptor beta chains from one sample sequenced in a study of early T cells in non-severe SARS-CoV-2 infection. TCRdb passed the 5' RACE reads through MiXCR, listing each CDR3 protein once. In the table there are 40,000 to 45,000 distinct CDR3 sequences, under 7.5% of which are singletons. Sequences were derived from whole blood, sampled at baseline. These receptors all stem from an adult who was a healthcare worker with PCR-confirmed SARS-CoV-2 infection or an uninfected control (not recorded which).

This clonotype was detected many times. V gene TRBV18 combines with J gene TRBJ2-2; 7 bases map to TRBD1. Germline V gene sequence: CDR1 KGHSH, CDR2 LQKENI. This CDR3 is 17 amino acids long. The V segment lost 4 bases and the J segment 0 bases; nucleotides outside the gene matches: 8. CDR3: CASSRTQQGANTGELFF. For the CDR3, the DNA is TGTGCCAGCTCACGCACCCAGCAGGGGGCGAACACCGGGGAGCTGTTTTTT.

This clonotype was detected many times. The chain uses TRBV10-3 and TRBJ2-6; TRBD2 aligns across 11 bases. There are 19 residues in the CDR3. V gave up 4 bases and J gave up 4 bases; unmatched junction bases: 12. The germline V gene has CDR1 ENHRY and CDR2 SYGVKD. The chain's CDR3 is CAISAMGLAGGAGANVLTF. The DNA for the CDR3 is TGTGCCATCAGTGCCATGGGGCTAGCGGGAGGAGCAGGGGCCAACGTCCTGACTTTC.

The chain carries TRBV5-5 and TRBJ1-5; TRBD1 aligns across 11 bases. The CDR3 runs to 16 residues. Germline trimming cut 4 bases from V and 3 bases from J; bases unmatched to any gene: 6. CDR1 SGHKS and CDR2 YYEKEE come from the germline V gene (reference sequence). In DNA, the CDR3 is TGTGCCAGCAGCGGAGGGACAGGGGGATTCAATCAGCCCCAGCATTTT. Its translation: CASSGGTGGFNQPQHF.

V is TRBV6-4 and J is TRBJ2-1; 15 bases align to TRBD2. Germline CDR1 and CDR2: MRHNA and SNTAGT. CDR3 size: 21 residues. V gave up 5 bases and J gave up 0 bases; unmatched junction bases: 14. The CDR3 nucleotides are TGTGCCAGCAGTCGGGGACTAGCGGGAGGATTCCCTAGCCGCTCCTACAATGAGCAGTTCTTC. Protein sequence: CASSRGLAGGFPSRSYNEQFF.

The chain uses TRBV4-3 and TRBJ1-6; D is possibly TRBD1 (6 bases). The CDR3 spans 15 residues. CDR1 is LGHNA and CDR2 is YSLEER in the germline V gene. Trimming stripped 3 bases from V and 7 bases from J, with 13 bases between. The CDR3 sequence: CASSHLGRGNSPLHF. CDR3 in DNA: TGCGCCAGCAGCCATCTGGGGAGGGGGAATTCACCCCTCCACTTT.

This clonotype was observed a few times. The chain carries TRBV7-2 and TRBJ1-6; D is perhaps TRBD1 (6 bases). The CDR3 has 16 residues. The germline V gene has CDR1 SGHTA and CDR2 FQGNSA. The V end was cut by 2 bases, the J end by 7 bases, with 15 bases between. CDR3 residues: CASSLTLGQGNSPLHF. The CDR3 DNA is TGTGCCAGCAGCTTAACGCTCGGGCAGGGGAATTCACCCCTCCACTTT.

In DNA form, the CDR3 reads TGTGCCACCAGCAGAGGGCTAGCCCTGAAAGAGCAGTTCTTC. This sequence encodes CATSRGLALKEQFF. The chain couples TRBV15 to TRBJ2-1; a weak D match, TRBD2 (5 bases). CDR3 length equals 14 residues. Germline values: CDR1 LNHNV, CDR2 YYDKDF (reference sequence). The germline V and J ends were trimmed by 1 base and 10 bases, with 14 bases remaining between them.

The chain employs TRBV4-2 and TRBJ2-3; possible D gene TRBD2, 6 bases. This CDR3 comprises 19 residues. Per the germline V gene, CDR1 is LGHNA and CDR2 is YNFKEQ. The V end lost 6 bases, the J end lost 0 bases, and 25 bases lay between the germline ends. The DNA for the CDR3 is TGTGCCAGCAGACCGCTAGGCGGAGGGAGCCAACCTAGCACAGATACGCAGTATTTT. Translating gives CASRPLGGGSQPSTDTQYF.

This chain links TRBV19 with TRBJ1-1, with D unresolved. CDR1 LNHDA and CDR2 SQIVND come from the germline V gene (reference sequence). This CDR3 is 14 amino acids long. V dropped 1 base and J dropped 5 bases, with 11 bases sitting between them. The DNA of the CDR3 is TGTGCCAGTAGTATAGTGGCGGGGAGAACTGAAGCTTTCTTT. It encodes CASSIVAGRTEAFF. The full variable domain, its missing parts supplied by reference TRBV19 and TRBJ1-1, is DGGITQSPKYLFRKEGQNVTLSCEQNLNHDAMYWYRQDPGQGLRLIYYSQIVNDFQKGDIAEGYSVSREKKESFPLTVTSAQKNPTAFYLCASSIVAGRTEAFFGQGTRLTVV.

In this sample, this clonotype turned up many times. The J gene is TRBJ2-3, the V gene TRBV6-2 or TRBV6-3; 7 bases match TRBD2. This CDR3 spans 16 amino acids. The V segment lost 7 bases and the J segment 4 bases; nucleotides outside the gene matches: 14. Germline CDR1 and CDR2: MNHEY and SVGEGT. The CDR3 loop reads CASTDPLRERSDTQYF. Written as DNA, the CDR3 is TGTGCCAGCACCGACCCTTTGCGGGAGAGGTCAGATACGCAGTATTTT.

The chain combines TRBV7-2 with TRBJ2-3, with D unclear. V lost 5 bases and J lost 1, with 10 bases in between. The germline V gene encodes CDR1 SGHTA and CDR2 FQGNSA. The CDR3 has 14 residues. CDR3 loop: CASSRTFRTDTQYF. As DNA, the CDR3 is TGTGCCAGCAGCAGGACGTTTCGCACAGATACGCAGTATTTT.

This clonotype was seen only a few times. The chain joins TRBV29-1 to TRBJ2-5, with 8 bases aligning to TRBD2. CDR3 length equals 13 residues. The ends lost 7 bases at V and 1 base at J; junction bases unmatched: 5. Germline values: CDR1 SQVTM, CDR2 ANQGSEA. The CDR3 region is CSAPGTSQETQYF. CDR3 coding DNA: TGCAGCGCCCCCGGGACTAGCCAAGAGACCCAGTACTTC.

This clonotype was observed a handful of times. The genes are TRBV6-6 and TRBJ2-3; 7 bases map to TRBD2. The CDR3 extends over 17 amino acids. The ends lost 0 bases at V and 2 bases at J; junction bases unmatched: 8. Germline lookup yields CDR1 MNHNY and CDR2 SVGAGI (reference sequence). CDR3 residues: CASSYSIASGYTDTQYF. The CDR3 coding sequence is TGTGCCAGCAGTTACTCGATCGCTAGCGGATACACAGATACGCAGTATTTT.

V gene TRBV4-2 combines with J gene TRBJ2-7; TRBD2 matches 14 bases. This CDR3 region has 16 residues. Germline V gives CDR1 LGHNA, CDR2 YNFKEQ. J gave up 3 bases and V 4 bases, and 5 bases lay outside the gene matches. Written as DNA, the CDR3 is TGTGCCAGCAGCCGATCCGGGACTAGCGGGGGCTACGAGCAGTACTTC. Translating gives CASSRSGTSGGYEQYF.

In its sample, this clonotype was seen many times. The J gene is TRBJ1-2, the V gene TRBV4-3; no definite D call. Trimming cost V 0 bases and J 7 bases, with 9 bases left between them. The CDR3 is 13 amino acids. Germline V gives CDR1 LGHNA, CDR2 YSLEER. This CDR3 reads CASSQDWGIGYTF. CDR3 DNA sequence: TGCGCCAGCAGCCAAGACTGGGGAATTGGCTACACCTTC.

This clonotype was observed at least ten times. This chain links TRBV20-1 with TRBJ2-3; D gene uncertain. Germline V gives CDR1 DFQATT, CDR2 SNEGSKA (reference sequence). V lost 3 bases, J lost 1 base, and 8 bases lay in between. The CDR3 extends over 13 amino acids. The CDR3 region is CSASISGTDTQYF. DNA of the CDR3: TGCAGTGCTAGTATCAGCGGCACAGATACGCAGTATTTT.

This clonotype occurred a few times. The chain is built from TRBV5-6 and TRBJ2-1; 9 positions agree with TRBD2. The J segment lost 3 bases and the V segment lost 1 base, leaving 5 bases of the junction unmatched. The CDR3 covers 16 residues. Germline-derived CDR1 and CDR2 are SGHDT and YYEEEE. CDR3 region: CASSLIGSGSYNEQFF. As DNA, the CDR3 is TGTGCCAGCAGCTTGATTGGTAGCGGGAGCTACAATGAGCAGTTCTTC.

This rearrangement joins TRBV11-3 to TRBJ2-1, with TRBD2 identical over 10 bases. The CDR3 is 16 residues long. J gave up 5 bases and V 1 base, and 5 bases lay outside the gene matches. CDR1 is SGHNT and CDR2 is YENEEA in the germline V gene. The CDR3: CASSLGTLAGNNEQFF. For the CDR3, the DNA is TGTGCCAGCAGCTTAGGGACACTAGCGGGGAACAATGAGCAGTTCTTC.

This clonotype came up many times. This chain links TRBV20-1 with TRBJ2-7; 10 bases line up with TRBD2. Trimming took 0 bases from V and 4 from J; bases not matched to a gene: 3. This CDR3 is built from 14 residues. In germline, CDR1 is DFQATT, CDR2 SNEGSKA (reference sequence). The CDR3, as DNA: TGCAGTGCTAGAGACCCAGCGGGAGGGTACGAGCAGTACTTC. Protein: CSARDPAGGYEQYF.

This clonotype was counted many times. This chain connects TRBV11-2 to TRBJ2-7, with a tentative D call TRBD2 (6 bases). Trimming removed 5 bases from V and 9 bases from J, with 11 bases in between. The CDR3 runs 11 residues. Looked up from germline, CDR1 is SGHAT and CDR2 is FQNNGV. In DNA form, the CDR3 reads TGTGCCAGCAGCCACGGGAGTCTGCAGTACTTC. Protein product: CASSHGSLQYF.

At least ten counts were recorded for this clonotype. The chain uses TRBV7-9 and TRBJ2-1; 8 positions match TRBD2. Germline CDR1 reads SEHNR; CDR2 reads FQNEAQ (reference sequence). J was trimmed by 9 bases and V by 5 bases; bases with no gene match: 12. This CDR3 spans 15 amino acids. CDR3 loop: CASSLTSGRGGEQFF. The DNA of the CDR3 is TGTGCCAGCAGCCTAACTAGCGGAAGGGGGGGTGAGCAGTTCTTC.

This clonotype was detected many times. J is TRBJ2-7 and V is TRBV27; TRBD2 aligns across 8 bases. With 2 bases clipped from V and 7 bases from J, the junction kept 7 bases outside the gene matches. Germline V lookup: CDR1 MNHEY, CDR2 SMNVEV (reference sequence). The CDR3 sequence is 14 residues long. This CDR3 reads CASSLNGRAFEQYF. In nucleotides, the CDR3 is TGTGCCAGCAGTTTAAACGGGAGGGCCTTTGAGCAGTACTTC.

This rearrangement joins TRBV12-3 or TRBV12-4 to TRBJ2-7; TRBD1 matches at 7 bases. V dropped 5 bases and J dropped 6; count of bases not matched to a gene: 7. The CDR3 has 13 amino acids. CDR3 sequence (DNA): TGTGCCAGCAGTACCCGACAGGGATCCGAGCAGTACTTC. Its translation is CASSTRQGSEQYF.

The chain uses TRBV4-1 and TRBJ2-1, with TRBD2 matching over 10 bases. From germline, CDR1 is MGHRA and CDR2 YSYEKL. Trimming removed 4 bases from V and 5 bases from J; junction bases left unmatched: 11. The CDR3 sequence is 17 residues long. The CDR3 loop is CASSPLAGGSKHNEQFF. The CDR3 bases are TGCGCCAGCAGCCCTTTAGCGGGGGGTAGCAAGCACAATGAGCAGTTCTTC.

This clonotype came up a few times. J is TRBJ1-1 and V is TRBV7-2; perhaps TRBD1 as D (6 bases). Germline CDR1 reads SGHTA; CDR2 reads FQGNSA. This CDR3 contains 17 residues. V was clipped by 1 base and J by 3 bases, with 18 bases between them. The CDR3 region is CASSLGPSTGFDTEAFF. CDR3 coding DNA: TGTGCCAGCAGCTTAGGACCTTCGACAGGCTTCGACACTGAAGCTTTCTTT.

The rearrangement links TRBV7-9 to TRBJ2-3, with 8 positions matching TRBD2. CDR1 SEHNR and CDR2 FQNEAQ come from the germline V gene (reference sequence). This CDR3 spans 16 amino acids. J lost 2 bases, V lost 5 bases, and 9 bases had no gene match. This CDR3 is CASSRRAGVDTDTQYF. The CDR3 nucleotides are TGTGCCAGCAGCAGAAGAGCGGGGGTAGACACAGATACGCAGTATTTT. Full variable domain (missing parts from reference TRBV7-9 and TRBJ2-3): DTGVSQNPRHKITKRGQNVTFRCDPISEHNRLYWYRQTLGQGPEFLTYFQNEAQLEKSRLLSDRFSAERPKGSFSTLEIQRTEQGDSAMYLCASSRRAGVDTDTQYFGPGTRLTVL.

This clonotype was seen repeatedly, ten times or more. V gene TRBV4-3 combines with J gene TRBJ1-1; 10 bases fit TRBD1. Trimming cost V 4 bases and J 3 bases; bases outside gene matches: 8. The germline V gene encodes CDR1 LGHNA and CDR2 YSLEER. The CDR3 sequence is 16 residues long. CDR3 DNA: TGCGCCAGCAGCCCCGGACCGGGACAGGGGCACACTGAAGCTTTCTTT. This gives the protein CASSPGPGQGHTEAFF.